This T cell receptor beta chain was sequenced in a study of blood T cell repertoires in COVID-19. Study-level information: T cells, B-cell-depleted T cells, or PBMCs provided the cDNA or gDNA that served as material.

Per the authors' pipeline: Counts of nucleated cells, estimated from reference gene primer amplification, were obtained. The method was immunoSEQ multiplex PCR; TCRdb's version includes in-frame clones alone and lacks a portion of them. V, J and clone size are those of that table, while D and trimming were read from the DNA. The repertoire has roughly 21,000 clones, more than 85% of them found once; the top ten carry 15% to 20%. This clone was observed a single time. V lost 0 bases and J lost 6, with 6 bases in between. This CDR3 has 12 amino acids. Germline loops: CDR1 SGHRS, CDR2 YFSETQ. V usage is TRBV5-1 and J usage is TRBJ2-5; no reliable D call. The receptor was isolated from a man between 65 and 80 years old with active COVID-19. Sequenced: peripheral blood. CDR3 DNA: TGCGCCAGCAGCTTGGACAGTCAGACCCAGTACTTC. Protein: CASSLDSQTQYF.